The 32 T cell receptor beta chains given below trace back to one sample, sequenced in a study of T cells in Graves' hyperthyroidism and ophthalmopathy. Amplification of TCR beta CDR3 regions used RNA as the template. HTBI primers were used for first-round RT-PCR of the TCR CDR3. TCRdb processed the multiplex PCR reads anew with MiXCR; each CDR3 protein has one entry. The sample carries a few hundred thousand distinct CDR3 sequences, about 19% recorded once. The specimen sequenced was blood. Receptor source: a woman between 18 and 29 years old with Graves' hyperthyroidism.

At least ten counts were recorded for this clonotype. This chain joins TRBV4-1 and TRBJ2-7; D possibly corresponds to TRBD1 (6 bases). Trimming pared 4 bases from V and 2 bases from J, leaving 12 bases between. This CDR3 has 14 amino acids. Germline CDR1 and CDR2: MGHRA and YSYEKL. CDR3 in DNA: TGCGCCAGCAGCCCCAGGGGCAAGACCTACGAGCAGTACTTC. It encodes CASSPRGKTYEQYF.

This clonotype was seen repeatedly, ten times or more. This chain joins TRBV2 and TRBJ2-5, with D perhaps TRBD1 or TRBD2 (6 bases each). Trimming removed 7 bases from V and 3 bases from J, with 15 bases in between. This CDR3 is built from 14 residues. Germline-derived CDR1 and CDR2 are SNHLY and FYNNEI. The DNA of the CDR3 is TGTGCCAGCACTCCGGGGGACACCAAAGAGACCCAGTACTTC. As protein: CASTPGDTKETQYF. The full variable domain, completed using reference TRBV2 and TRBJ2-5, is EPEVTQTPSHQVTQMGQEVILRCVPISNHLYFYWYRQILGQKVEFLVSFYNNEISEKSEIFDDQFSVERPDGSNFTLKIRSTKLEDSAMYFCASTPGDTKETQYFGPGTRLLVL.

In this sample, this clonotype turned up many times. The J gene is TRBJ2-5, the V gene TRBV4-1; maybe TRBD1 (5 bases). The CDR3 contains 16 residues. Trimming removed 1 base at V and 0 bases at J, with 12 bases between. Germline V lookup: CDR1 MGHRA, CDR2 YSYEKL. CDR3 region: CASSQGGRSYQETQYF. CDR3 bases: TGCGCCAGCAGCCAAGGGGGCAGGTCGTACCAAGAGACCCAGTACTTC.

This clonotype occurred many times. The CDR3 here is CASSITDRDGYQPQHF. In DNA, the CDR3 is TGTGCCAGTAGTATCACCGACAGGGACGGTTATCAGCCCCAGCATTTT. V is TRBV19 and J is TRBJ1-5; TRBD1 matches at 7 bases. This CDR3 is built from 16 residues. From germline, CDR1 is LNHDA and CDR2 SQIVND (reference sequence). V lost 3 bases to trimming and J lost 5 bases; unmatched junction nucleotides: 10.

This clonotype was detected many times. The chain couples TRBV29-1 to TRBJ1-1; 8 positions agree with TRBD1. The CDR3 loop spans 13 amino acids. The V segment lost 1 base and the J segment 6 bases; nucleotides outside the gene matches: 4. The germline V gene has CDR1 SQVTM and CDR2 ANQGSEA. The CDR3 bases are TGCAGCGTTGAAGGCAGGGGGCAGTCTGAAGCTTTCTTT. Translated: CSVEGRGQSEAFF.

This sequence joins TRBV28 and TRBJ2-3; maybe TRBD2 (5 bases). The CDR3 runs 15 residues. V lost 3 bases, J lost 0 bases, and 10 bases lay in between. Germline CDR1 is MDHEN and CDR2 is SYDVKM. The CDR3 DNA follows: TGTGCCAGCAGTTTTACTAGTCCTAGCACAGATACGCAGTATTTT. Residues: CASSFTSPSTDTQYF.

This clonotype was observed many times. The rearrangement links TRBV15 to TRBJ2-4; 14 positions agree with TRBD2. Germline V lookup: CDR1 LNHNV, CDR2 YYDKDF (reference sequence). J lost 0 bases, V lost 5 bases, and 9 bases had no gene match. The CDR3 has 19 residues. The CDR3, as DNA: TGTGCCACCAGCTTGGGACTAGCGGGGGAATTGCTAGCCAAAAACATTCAGTACTTC. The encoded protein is CATSLGLAGELLAKNIQYF.

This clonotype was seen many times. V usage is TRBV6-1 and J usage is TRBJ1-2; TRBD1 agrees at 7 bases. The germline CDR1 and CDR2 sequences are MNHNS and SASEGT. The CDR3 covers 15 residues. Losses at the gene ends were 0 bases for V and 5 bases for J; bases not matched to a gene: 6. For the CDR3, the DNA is TGTGCCAGCAGTGAAGCTCCGGGACAGCTGTATGGCTACACCTTC. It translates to CASSEAPGQLYGYTF.

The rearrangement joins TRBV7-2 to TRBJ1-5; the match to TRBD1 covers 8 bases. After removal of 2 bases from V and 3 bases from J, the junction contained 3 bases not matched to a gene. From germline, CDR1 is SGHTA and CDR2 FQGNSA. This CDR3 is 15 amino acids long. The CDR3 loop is CASSLLTGANQPQHF. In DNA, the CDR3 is TGTGCCAGCAGCTTACTGACAGGGGCCAATCAGCCCCAGCATTTT.

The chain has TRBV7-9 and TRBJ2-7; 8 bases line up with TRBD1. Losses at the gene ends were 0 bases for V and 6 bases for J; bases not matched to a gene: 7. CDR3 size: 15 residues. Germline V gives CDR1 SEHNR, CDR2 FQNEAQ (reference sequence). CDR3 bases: TGTGCCAGCAGCTTAGCGTTACAGGGGGTAGGCGAGCAGTACTTC. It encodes CASSLALQGVGEQYF.

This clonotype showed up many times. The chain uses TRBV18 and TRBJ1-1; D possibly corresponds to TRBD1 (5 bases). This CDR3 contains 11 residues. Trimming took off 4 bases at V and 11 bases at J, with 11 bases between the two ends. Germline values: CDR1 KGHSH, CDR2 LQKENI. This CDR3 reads CASSRDGQAFF. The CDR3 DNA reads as TGTGCCAGCTCACGGGACGGGCAGGCTTTCTTT.

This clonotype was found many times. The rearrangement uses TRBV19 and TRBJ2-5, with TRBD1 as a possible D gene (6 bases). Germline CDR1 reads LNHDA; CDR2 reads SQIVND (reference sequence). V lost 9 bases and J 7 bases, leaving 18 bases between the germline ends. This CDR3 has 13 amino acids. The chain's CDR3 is CASSEQGIATQYF. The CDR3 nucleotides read TGTGCCAGCTCGGAACAGGGAATTGCGACCCAGTACTTC.

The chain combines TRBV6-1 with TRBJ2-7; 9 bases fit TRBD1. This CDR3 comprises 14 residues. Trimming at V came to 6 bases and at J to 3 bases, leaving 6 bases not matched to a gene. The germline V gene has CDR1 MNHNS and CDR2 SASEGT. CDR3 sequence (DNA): TGTGCCAGCAGACGGACAGGGGCTAGCTACGAGCAGTACTTC. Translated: CASRRTGASYEQYF.

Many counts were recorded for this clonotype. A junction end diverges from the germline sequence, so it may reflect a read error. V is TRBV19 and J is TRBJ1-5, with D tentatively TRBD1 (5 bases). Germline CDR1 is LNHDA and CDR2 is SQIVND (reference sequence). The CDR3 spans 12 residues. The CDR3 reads CASRIGTQPQHF. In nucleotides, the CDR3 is TGTGCCAGTAGAATAGGGACTCAGCCCCAGCATTTT.

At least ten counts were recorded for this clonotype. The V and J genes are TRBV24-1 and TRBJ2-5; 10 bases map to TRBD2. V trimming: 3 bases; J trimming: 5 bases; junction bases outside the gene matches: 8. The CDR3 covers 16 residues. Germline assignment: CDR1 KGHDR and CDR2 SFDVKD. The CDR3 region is CATSDPGLAGDETQYF. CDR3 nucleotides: TGTGCCACCAGTGATCCAGGCCTAGCGGGGGATGAGACCCAGTACTTC.

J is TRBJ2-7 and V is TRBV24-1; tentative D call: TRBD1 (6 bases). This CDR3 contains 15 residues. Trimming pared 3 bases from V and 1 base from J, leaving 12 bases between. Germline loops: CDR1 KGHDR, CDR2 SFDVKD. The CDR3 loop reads CATSDAADRSYEQYF. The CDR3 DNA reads TGTGCCACCAGTGATGCGGCAGACAGGTCCTACGAGCAGTACTTC.

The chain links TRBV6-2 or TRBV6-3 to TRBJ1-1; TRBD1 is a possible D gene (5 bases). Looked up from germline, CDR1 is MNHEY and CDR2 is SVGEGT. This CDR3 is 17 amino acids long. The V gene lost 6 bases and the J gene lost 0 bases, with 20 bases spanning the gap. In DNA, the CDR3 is TGTGCCAGCAGACCTCCGGGCATGGGGCTAATGAACACTGAAGCTTTCTTT. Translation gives CASRPPGMGLMNTEAFF.

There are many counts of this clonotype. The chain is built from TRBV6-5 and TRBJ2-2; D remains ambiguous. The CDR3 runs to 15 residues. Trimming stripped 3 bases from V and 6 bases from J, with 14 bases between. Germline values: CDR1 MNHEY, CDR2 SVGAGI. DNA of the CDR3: TGTGCCAGCAGTTATTCGTGGGCTCTTGCCGGGGAGCTGTTTTTT. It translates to CASSYSWALAGELFF.

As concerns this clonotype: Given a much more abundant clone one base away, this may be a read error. CDR3 in DNA: TGTGCCAGCAGGGGTTTAGGGGGGGGCTTCAATGAGCAGTTCTTC. This encodes CASRGLGGGFNEQFF. The genes are TRBV2 and TRBJ2-1, with a possible D match to TRBD2 (7 bases). Germline-derived CDR1 and CDR2 are SNHLY and FYNNEI. The V end was cut by 6 bases, the J end by 6 bases, with 18 bases between. This CDR3 is built from 15 residues.

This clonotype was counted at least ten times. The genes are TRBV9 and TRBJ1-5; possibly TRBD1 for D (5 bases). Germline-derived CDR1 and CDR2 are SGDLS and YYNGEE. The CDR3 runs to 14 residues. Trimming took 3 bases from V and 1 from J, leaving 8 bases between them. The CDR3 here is CASSGGLSNQPQHF. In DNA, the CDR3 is TGTGCCAGCAGCGGGGGACTCAGCAATCAGCCCCAGCATTTT.

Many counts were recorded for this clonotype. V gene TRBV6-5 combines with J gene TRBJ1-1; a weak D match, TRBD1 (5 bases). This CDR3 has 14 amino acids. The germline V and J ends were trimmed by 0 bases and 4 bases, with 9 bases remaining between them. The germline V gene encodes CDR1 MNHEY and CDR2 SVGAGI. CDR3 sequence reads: CASSYSGVGTEAFF. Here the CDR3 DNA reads TGTGCCAGCAGTTACTCGGGGGTAGGCACTGAAGCTTTCTTT.

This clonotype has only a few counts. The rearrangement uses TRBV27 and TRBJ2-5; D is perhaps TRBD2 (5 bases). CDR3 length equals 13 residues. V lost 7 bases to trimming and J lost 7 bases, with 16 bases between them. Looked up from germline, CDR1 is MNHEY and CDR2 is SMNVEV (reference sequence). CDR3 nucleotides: TGTGCCAGCACTAATCGGGGTGGTGGGACCCAGTACTTC. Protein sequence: CASTNRGGGTQYF.

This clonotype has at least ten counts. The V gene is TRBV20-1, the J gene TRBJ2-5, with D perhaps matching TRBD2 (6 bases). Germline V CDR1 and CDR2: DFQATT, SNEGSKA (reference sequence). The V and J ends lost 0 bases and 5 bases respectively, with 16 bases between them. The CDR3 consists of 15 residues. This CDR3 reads CSARDQASDWETQYF. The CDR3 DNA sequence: TGCAGTGCTAGAGATCAGGCTAGCGATTGGGAGACCCAGTACTTC.

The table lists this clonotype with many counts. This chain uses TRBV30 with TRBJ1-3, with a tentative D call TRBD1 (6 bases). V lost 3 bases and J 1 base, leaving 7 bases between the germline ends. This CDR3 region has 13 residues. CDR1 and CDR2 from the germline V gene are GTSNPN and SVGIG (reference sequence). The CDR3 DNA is TGTGCCTGGAGCAGGGGATCTGGAAACACCATATATTTT. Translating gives CAWSRGSGNTIYF.

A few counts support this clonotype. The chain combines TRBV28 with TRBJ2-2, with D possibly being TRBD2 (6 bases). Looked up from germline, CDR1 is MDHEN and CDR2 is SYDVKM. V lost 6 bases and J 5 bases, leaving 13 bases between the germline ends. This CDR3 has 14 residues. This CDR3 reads CASREGLQTGELFF. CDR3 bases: TGTGCCAGCAGGGAGGGGCTCCAGACCGGGGAGCTGTTTTTT.

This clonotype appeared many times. CDR3 loop: CASSSPTEAFGDEQYF. Written as DNA, the CDR3 is TGTGCCAGCAGTTCGCCGACAGAGGCTTTCGGGGACGAGCAGTACTTC. This chain connects TRBV12-3 or TRBV12-4 to TRBJ2-7; either TRBD1 or TRBD2 may fit D (5 bases each). The CDR3 covers 16 residues. V was shortened by 4 bases and J by 5 bases, with 21 bases between the two germline ends.

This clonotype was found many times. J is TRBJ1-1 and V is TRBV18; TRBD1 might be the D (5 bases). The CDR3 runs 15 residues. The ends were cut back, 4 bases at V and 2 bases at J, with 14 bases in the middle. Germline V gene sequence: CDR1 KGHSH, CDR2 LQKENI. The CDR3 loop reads CASSLSTVINTEAFF. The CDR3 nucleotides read TGTGCCAGCTCACTATCGACAGTGATAAACACTGAAGCTTTCTTT.

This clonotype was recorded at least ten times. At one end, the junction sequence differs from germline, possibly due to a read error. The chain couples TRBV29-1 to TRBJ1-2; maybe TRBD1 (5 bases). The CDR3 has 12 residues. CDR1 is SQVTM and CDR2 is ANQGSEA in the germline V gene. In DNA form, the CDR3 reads TGTACCGGGGGGGACTTTAACTATGGCTACACCTTC. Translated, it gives CTGGDFNYGYTF. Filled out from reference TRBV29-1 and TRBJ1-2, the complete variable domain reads SAVISQKPSRDICQRGTSLTIQCQVDSQVTMMFWYRQQPGQSLTLIATANQGSEATYESGFVIDKFPISRPNLTFSTLTVSNMSPEDSSIYLCTGGDFNYGYTFGSGTRLTVV.

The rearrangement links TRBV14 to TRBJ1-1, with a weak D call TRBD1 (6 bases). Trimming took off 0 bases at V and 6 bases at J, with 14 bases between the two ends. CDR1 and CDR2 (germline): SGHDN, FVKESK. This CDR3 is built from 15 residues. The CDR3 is CASSQDLVAGAEAFF. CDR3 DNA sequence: TGTGCCAGCAGCCAAGATCTCGTGGCAGGGGCTGAAGCTTTCTTT.

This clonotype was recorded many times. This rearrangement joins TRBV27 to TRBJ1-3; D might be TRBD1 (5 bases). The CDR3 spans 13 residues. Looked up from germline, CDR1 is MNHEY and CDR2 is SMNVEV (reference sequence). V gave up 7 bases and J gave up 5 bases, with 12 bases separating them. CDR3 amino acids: CASIQGSRNTIYF. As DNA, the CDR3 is TGTGCCAGCATTCAGGGTTCCAGAAACACCATATATTTT.

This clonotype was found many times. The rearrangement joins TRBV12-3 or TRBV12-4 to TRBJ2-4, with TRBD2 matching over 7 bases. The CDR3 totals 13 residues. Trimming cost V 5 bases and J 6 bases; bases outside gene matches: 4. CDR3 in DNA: TGTGCCAGCAGTGCCGGGGGGAGAAACATTCAGTACTTC. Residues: CASSAGGRNIQYF.

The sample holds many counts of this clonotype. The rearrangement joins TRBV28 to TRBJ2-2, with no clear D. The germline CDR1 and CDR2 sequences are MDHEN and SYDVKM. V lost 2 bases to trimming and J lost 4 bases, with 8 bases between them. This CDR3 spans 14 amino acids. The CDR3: CASSLVGSTGELFF. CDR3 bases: TGTGCCAGCAGTTTAGTCGGATCCACCGGGGAGCTGTTTTTT.